This entry lists 28 T cell receptor beta chains sequenced from one sample in a study of shared clonotypes between healthy human individuals (dated by TCRdb to between 2020 and 2021). The protocol used for the library was the immunoSEQ multiplex PCR assay. The source is immuneACCESS, and TCRdb retained only in-frame sequences with V and J called. Part of the clones is not carried over; for the studies checked, unresolved V genes explain less than half of this, and the remainder is unexplained. This sample holds roughly 1,100,000 clones; 75% were observed only once. About 1.5% of the sample is held by the ten biggest clonotypes. The specimen sequenced was memory CD4+ T cells sorted from blood. The cell subset or site label for this specimen denotes: CD45RA-negative fraction. Source of these receptors: a man between 18 and 35 years old in good health.

V gene TRBV2 combines with J gene TRBJ2-5; maybe TRBD2 (7 bases). The DNA end lines up better with TRBJ2-7; the J call may be wrong. Germline V CDR1 and CDR2: SNHLY, FYNNEI. The CDR3 contains 15 residues. The CDR3 reads CASRFEGGGAYEQYF. CDR3 coding DNA: TGTGCCAGCAGGTTCGAAGGGGGAGGGGCCTACGAGCAGTACTTC.

The CDR3 bases are TGTGCCTGGAGTTGGAGGCAGTTGTCAGGACAGGATCGAACCGGGGAGCTGTTTTTT. Its protein is CAWSWRQLSGQDRTGELFF. This chain uses TRBV30 with TRBJ2-2, with TRBD1 matching 7 bases. V was clipped by 2 bases and J by 5 bases; unmatched bases: 20. CDR1 and CDR2 from the germline V gene are GTSNPN and SVGIG (reference sequence). CDR3 length: 19 amino acids.

Notes on this clone: Mismatch with germline at one junction end may stem from a read error. The chain uses TRBV7-9 and TRBJ1-1, with no clear D. Per germline, CDR1 SEHNR and CDR2 FQNEAQ (reference sequence). This CDR3 is built from 12 residues. CDR3: CASNLNLQRNGF. The CDR3 bases are TGTGCCAGCAACCTCAACCTACAGCGGAACGGGTTT.

A few counts support this clone. The chain links TRBV5-6 to TRBJ2-3; 9 bases map to TRBD1. CDR1 is SGHDT and CDR2 is YYEEEE in the germline V gene. V lost 2 bases and J lost 6; bases outside the gene matches: 13. This CDR3 region has 17 residues. The CDR3 DNA sequence: TGTGCCAGCAGCTTTTGGTCCGGGACAGGGAAGGGCGATACGCAGTATTTT. Its protein is CASSFWSGTGKGDTQYF.

V gene TRBV30 combines with J gene TRBJ2-7; D not resolved. Germline CDR1 reads GTSNPN; CDR2 reads SVGIG (reference sequence). The CDR3 sequence is 11 residues long. Trimming took off 4 bases at V and 4 bases at J, with 8 bases between the two ends. CDR3 nucleotide sequence: TGTGCCTGGAACAGAGATTACGAGCAGTACTTC. This gives the protein CAWNRDYEQYF.

V is TRBV18 and J is TRBJ2-7; the D call may be TRBD1 or TRBD2 (6 bases each). The CDR3 sequence is 13 residues long. CDR1 is KGHSH and CDR2 is LQKENI in the germline V gene. V was shortened by 6 bases and J by 6 bases, with 15 bases between the two germline ends. The CDR3: CASSDYRDGEQYF. CDR3 sequence (DNA): TGTGCCAGCTCGGACTACAGGGATGGCGAGCAGTACTTC.

J is TRBJ2-5 and V is TRBV2; D is perhaps TRBD2 (6 bases). Matching the DNA end better, TRBJ2-7 makes the J call doubtful. The CDR3 covers 15 residues. From germline, CDR1 is SNHLY and CDR2 FYNNEI. This chain's CDR3 is CASRNRGGSSYEQYF. CDR3 coding DNA: TGTGCCAGCAGGAATCGTGGGGGGAGCTCCTACGAGCAGTACTTC.

A remark on this clone: Other DNA sequences in the same sample also yield this CDR3. The gene calls are TRBV7-2 and TRBJ2-5; TRBD1 might be the D (6 bases). Trimming cost V 5 bases and J 2 bases, with 9 bases left between them. Looked up from germline, CDR1 is SGHTA and CDR2 is FQGNSA. The CDR3 has 13 residues. The CDR3 reads CASSRDRQETQYF. The CDR3 DNA reads TGTGCCAGCAGCCGAGACAGGCAAGAGACCCAGTACTTC.

The V call is TRBV6-4, the J call TRBJ1-5; 7 nucleotides match TRBD1. The CDR3 runs to 14 residues. Trimming at V came to 6 bases and at J to 5 bases, leaving 7 bases not matched to a gene. CDR1 is MRHNA, CDR2 SNTAGT, per germline. The CDR3 spells CASSPRDRDQPQHF. As DNA, the CDR3 is TGTGCCAGCAGCCCCCGGGACAGAGATCAGCCCCAGCATTTT.

The chain uses TRBV7-2 and TRBJ2-5; D may be TRBD1 or TRBD2 (5 bases each). Trimming shortened V by 0 bases and J by 6 bases, and 14 bases separated the two germline ends. Germline V gene data show CDR1 as SGHTA and CDR2 as FQGNSA. The CDR3 contains 15 residues. CDR3 protein: CASSLAGASRQTQYF. In nucleotides, the CDR3 is TGTGCCAGCAGCTTAGCAGGGGCTAGCCGGCAGACCCAGTACTTC.

The chain is built from TRBV6-5 and TRBJ1-1, with D hard to call. Germline assignment: CDR1 MNHEY and CDR2 SVGAGI. V dropped 5 bases and J dropped 1 base, with 11 bases sitting between them. This CDR3 comprises 14 residues. CDR3 nucleotides: TGTGCCAGCAGTACGCTCCAAGGGAACACTGAAGCTTTCTTT. Its protein product is CASSTLQGNTEAFF.

This chain joins TRBV9 and TRBJ2-2, with D uncertain. Trimming removed 1 base from V and 0 bases from J, with 7 bases in between. From germline, CDR1 is SGDLS and CDR2 YYNGEE. The CDR3 spans 15 residues. The CDR3 DNA follows: TGTGCCAGCAGCGTAACGGGCTCGAACACCGGGGAGCTGTTTTTT. This codes for CASSVTGSNTGELFF.

The chain couples TRBV6-1 to TRBJ1-1; D gene unclear. The V and J ends lost 5 bases and 7 bases respectively, with 11 bases between them. CDR3 size: 12 residues. In germline, CDR1 is MNHNS, CDR2 SASEGT. CDR3 DNA: TGTGCCAGCAGTCTCCTGGGCCTTGAAGCTTTCTTT. Protein: CASSLLGLEAFF.

This chain uses TRBV19 with TRBJ1-6; tentative D call: TRBD1 (5 bases). V lost 7 bases, J lost 0 bases, and 7 bases lay in between. Per the germline V gene, CDR1 is LNHDA and CDR2 is SQIVND (reference sequence). The CDR3 length is 14 residues. The CDR3 bases are TGTGCCAGTAAGGGGAGCTCCTATAATTCACCCCTCCACTTT. This codes for CASKGSSYNSPLHF.

V usage is TRBV6-6 and J usage is TRBJ1-2; tentative D call: TRBD1 (5 bases). The ends were cut back, 2 bases at V and 8 bases at J, with 18 bases in the middle. This CDR3 is 15 amino acids long. Germline V gives CDR1 MNHNY, CDR2 SVGAGI (reference sequence). The CDR3: CASSYNIPGRGGYTF. Written as DNA, the CDR3 is TGTGCCAGCAGTTACAATATCCCGGGACGAGGCGGCTACACCTTC.

The CDR3 DNA is TGTGCCTGGAGCCTGACTAGCGGGGGCCCTCCCCAGTACTTC. Translation gives CAWSLTSGGPPQYF. The chain uses TRBV30 and TRBJ2-5; 12 bases agree with TRBD2. This CDR3 is 14 amino acids long. V lost 3 bases, J lost 9 bases, and 8 bases stayed unmatched. CDR1 and CDR2 from the germline V gene are GTSNPN and SVGIG (reference sequence).

The V gene is TRBV4-2, the J gene TRBJ1-1, with a possible D match to TRBD1 (5 bases). CDR1 LGHNA and CDR2 YNFKEQ come from the germline V gene. The CDR3 sequence is 17 residues long. V lost 0 bases and J 0 bases, leaving 14 bases between the germline ends. CDR3 residues: CASSQEVQGTMNTEAFF. CDR3 bases: TGTGCCAGCAGCCAAGAAGTGCAGGGAACAATGAACACTGAAGCTTTCTTT.

The rearrangement uses TRBV5-1 and TRBJ2-2; 8 positions match TRBD2. After removal of 4 bases from V and 5 bases from J, the junction contained 10 bases not matched to a gene. The CDR3 has 16 residues. CDR1 SGHRS and CDR2 YFSETQ come from the germline V gene. The CDR3 here is CASSPSGGSGTGELFF. CDR3 coding DNA: TGCGCCAGCAGCCCCTCGGGGGGGAGTGGAACCGGGGAGCTGTTTTTT.

The CDR3 DNA reads as TGTGCCATCAGTGAGGGGGCACAGGTGAACACTGAAGCTTTCTTT. It codes for CAISEGAQVNTEAFF. The chain combines TRBV10-3 with TRBJ1-1; D might be TRBD1 (5 bases). Trimming removed 2 bases from V and 0 bases from J, with 10 bases in between. This CDR3 is built from 15 residues. Germline CDR1 is ENHRY and CDR2 is SYGVKD.

This clone has more than one count but fewer than ten. This sample also contains other DNA sequences that code for the same CDR3. The rearrangement uses TRBV7-9 and TRBJ1-2, with TRBD1 as a possible D gene (5 bases). CDR3 length equals 13 residues. The V end was cut by 3 bases, the J end by 4 bases, with 9 bases between. The germline CDR1 and CDR2 sequences are SEHNR and FQNEAQ (reference sequence). CDR3 DNA sequence: TGTGCCAGCAGCTTCCGGGACGGCTATGGCTACACCTTC. This encodes CASSFRDGYGYTF.

The chain uses TRBV5-6 and TRBJ1-4; D possibly corresponds to TRBD1 (6 bases). CDR3 length: 15 residues. V shed 0 bases and J shed 7 bases, with 13 bases lying between them. From germline, CDR1 is SGHDT and CDR2 YYEEEE. CDR3 region: CASSLAGGQAEKLFF. The CDR3 DNA follows: TGTGCCAGCAGCTTGGCTGGGGGGCAGGCTGAAAAACTGTTTTTT.

The chain recombines TRBV4-3 with TRBJ1-4; 7 positions agree with TRBD1. The CDR3 totals 14 residues. The trim removed 3 bases at V and 5 bases at J, leaving 3 bases unmatched. CDR1 and CDR2 (germline): LGHNA, YSLEER. The CDR3 DNA reads as TGCGCCAGCAGCCAGGGACAGTTGAATGAAAAACTGTTTTTT. This sequence encodes CASSQGQLNEKLFF.

This clone was counted ten times or more. Other DNA variants within this sample encode the same CDR3. The rearrangement joins TRBV21-1 to TRBJ2-3; the table's D call, TRBD2, has no DNA check behind it. TRBV21-1 is deemed a pseudogene. This CDR3 is 16 amino acids long. The CDR3 region has the DNA TGTGCCAGCAGCAAGGGTCTAGCGGGGGGTGCAGATACGCAGTATTTT. This codes for CASSKGLAGGADTQYF.

The V gene is TRBV6-4, the J gene TRBJ2-7; D not certain. Germline CDR1 and CDR2: MRHNA and SNTAGT. The length of the CDR3 is 17 residues. Trimming stripped 3 bases from V and 3 bases from J, with 21 bases between. The CDR3: CASSERVRAGWSYEQYF. The DNA of the CDR3 is TGTGCCAGCAGTGAAAGGGTTAGGGCTGGTTGGAGCTACGAGCAGTACTTC.

The chain joins TRBV11-3 to TRBJ1-6; D is unresolved. The CDR3 is made up of 18 amino acids. Deletions cut 4 bases from V and 7 bases from J, with 23 bases between. Germline V gives CDR1 SGHNT, CDR2 YENEEA. The CDR3: CASSCAHGLTVRNSPLHF. The CDR3 DNA reads as TGTGCCAGCAGCTGCGCTCATGGCCTAACAGTTAGGAATTCACCCCTCCACTTT. The full variable domain, rest sourced from reference TRBV11-3 and TRBJ1-6, is EAGVVQSPRYKIIEKKQPVAFWCNPISGHNTLYWYLQNLGQGPELLIRYENEEAVDDSQLPKDRFSAERLKGVDSTLKIQPAELGDSAVYLCASSCAHGLTVRNSPLHFGNGTRLTVT.

The chain couples TRBV7-3 to TRBJ2-3; D gene unclear. The germline V gene encodes CDR1 SGHTA and CDR2 FQGTGA. The V end was cut by 5 bases, the J end by 7 bases, with 13 bases between. The CDR3 is 13 residues long. DNA for the CDR3: TGTGCCAGCAGCCCCCCCGGCTTGAATACGCAGTATTTT. Protein sequence: CASSPPGLNTQYF.

The gene calls are TRBV5-8 and TRBJ2-5, with D tentatively TRBD1 or TRBD2 (5 bases each). The CDR3 consists of 15 residues. V was pared by 1 base and J by 2 bases, with 12 bases between. Germline loops: CDR1 SGHTS, CDR2 YDEGEE. CDR3 in amino acids: CASSLPGTEQETQYF. The CDR3 nucleotides are TGTGCCAGCAGCTTGCCAGGGACGGAACAAGAGACCCAGTACTTC.

The gene calls are TRBV6-5 and TRBJ1-4, with a weak D call TRBD1 (5 bases). V lost 2 bases, J lost 8 bases, and 15 bases lay in between. Germline V gives CDR1 MNHEY, CDR2 SVGAGI. CDR3 length equals 15 residues. In nucleotides, the CDR3 is TGTGCCAGCAGTTACGGGGGAGCGGGAGAGGAAAAACTGTTTTTT. This codes for CASSYGGAGEEKLFF.